This TCR beta chain derives from a study of cytomegalovirus exposure and HLA in healthy donors. Findings of the study overall: Researchers catalogued about 150 TCR beta chains as cytomegalovirus-associated. In a later analysis, a missense DCLRE1C variant was linked to TCR beta V- and J-gene trimming.

As to this clone: Its antigen remains unidentified. A read error may account for a junction end that differs from germline.

The germline CDR1 and CDR2 sequences are SNHLY and FYNNEI. The CDR3 covers 15 residues. It was with 60 Vbeta and 13 Jbeta primers that the PCR ran. Clones were sequenced by immunoSEQ multiplex PCR, and TCRdb holds only the in-frame ones, with some missing. The sample carries around 200,000 clones, 75% to 90% recorded once. The V gene is TRBV2, the J gene TRBJ2-3, with TRBD1 matching 10 bases. Sequences were obtained from PBMCs. The sequence was collected from a boy aged 5-17 years in good health and CMV-seronegative. CDR3 protein: CASREGQGETDTQYF. The CDR3 DNA reads TGTGCCAGCAGAGAAGGACAGGGGGAAACGGATACGCAGTATTTT.